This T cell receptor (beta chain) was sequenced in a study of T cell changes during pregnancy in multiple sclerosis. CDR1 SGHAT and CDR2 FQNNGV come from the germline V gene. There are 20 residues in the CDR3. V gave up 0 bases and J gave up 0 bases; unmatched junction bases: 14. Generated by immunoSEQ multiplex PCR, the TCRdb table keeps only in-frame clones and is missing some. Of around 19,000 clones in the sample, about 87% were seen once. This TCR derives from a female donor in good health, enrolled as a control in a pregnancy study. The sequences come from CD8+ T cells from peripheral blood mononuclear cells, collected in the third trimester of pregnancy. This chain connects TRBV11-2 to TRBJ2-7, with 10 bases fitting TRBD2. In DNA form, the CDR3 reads TGTGCCAGCAGCTTAGAGCACCTAGCGGGGGCCCGTTGGAGCTCCTACGAGCAGTACTTC. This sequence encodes CASSLEHLAGARWSSYEQYF.